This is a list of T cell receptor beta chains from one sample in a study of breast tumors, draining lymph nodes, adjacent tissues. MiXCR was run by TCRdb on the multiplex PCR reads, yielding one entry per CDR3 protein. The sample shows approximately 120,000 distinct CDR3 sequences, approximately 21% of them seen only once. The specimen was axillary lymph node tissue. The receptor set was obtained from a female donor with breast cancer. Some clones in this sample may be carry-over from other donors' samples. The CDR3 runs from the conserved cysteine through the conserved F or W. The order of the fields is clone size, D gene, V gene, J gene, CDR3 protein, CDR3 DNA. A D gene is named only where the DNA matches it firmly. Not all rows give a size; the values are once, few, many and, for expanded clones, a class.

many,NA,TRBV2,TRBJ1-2,CASSADSHLLGYTF,TGTGCCAGCAGCGCGGACAGCCACCTATTGGGCTACACCTTC
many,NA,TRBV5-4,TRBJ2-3,CASSSLLTDTQYF,TGTGCCAGCAGTTCCCTACTCACAGATACGCAGTATTTT
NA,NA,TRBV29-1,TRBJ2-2,CSADDGDANTGELFF,TGCAGCGCTGACGACGGGGACGCGAACACCGGGGAGCTGTTTTTT
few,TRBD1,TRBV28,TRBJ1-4,CASRRQGVLGEKLFF,TGTGCCAGCAGACGACAGGGGGTACTTGGTGAAAAACTGTTTTTT
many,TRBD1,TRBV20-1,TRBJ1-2,CSAPGTGDFHGYTF,TGCAGTGCGCCGGGGACAGGTGACTTCCATGGCTACACCTTC
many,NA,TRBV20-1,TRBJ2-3,CSARDSGGLDTQYF,TGCAGTGCTAGAGATTCTGGGGGCTTGGATACGCAGTATTTT
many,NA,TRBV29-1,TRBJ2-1,CSVEKEDSEWDEQFF,TGCAGCGTTGAAAAGGAGGACAGTGAATGGGATGAGCAGTTCTTC
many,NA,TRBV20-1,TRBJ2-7,CSAETGTPSYEQYF,TGCAGTGCTGAAACAGGGACACCATCCTACGAGCAGTACTTC
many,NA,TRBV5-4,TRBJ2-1,CASSFSQTGNEQFF,TGTGCCAGCAGCTTTTCCCAGACGGGGAATGAGCAGTTCTTC
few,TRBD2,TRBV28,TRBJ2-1,CASSPRGSGRFGNEQFF,TGTGCCAGCAGTCCCCGGGGTAGCGGGAGATTCGGCAATGAGCAGTTCTTC
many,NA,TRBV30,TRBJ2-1,CAWSGTVNEQFF,TGTGCCTGGAGTGGGACAGTTAATGAGCAGTTCTTC
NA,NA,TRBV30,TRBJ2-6,CAWNSRGANVLAF,TGTGCCTGGAATTCCCGCGGGGCCAACGTCCTGGCTTTC
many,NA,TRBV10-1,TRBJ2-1,CASSELWGKDTYNEQFF,TGCGCCAGCAGTGAACTCTGGGGGAAAGACACGTACAATGAGCAGTTCTTC
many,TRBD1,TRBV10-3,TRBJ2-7,CAISGTIPGGYEQYF,TGTGCCATCAGTGGTACGATCCCAGGGGGCTACGAGCAGTACTTC
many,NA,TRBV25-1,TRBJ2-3,CASSEHAAGSTDTQYF,TGTGCCAGCAGTGAACACGCGGCGGGGAGCACAGATACGCAGTATTTT
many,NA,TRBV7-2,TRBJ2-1,CASSLDPARDEQFF,TGTGCCAGCAGCTTAGACCCAGCTCGGGATGAGCAGTTCTTC
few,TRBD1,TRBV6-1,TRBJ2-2,CASSEGQGYTGELFF,TGTGCCAGCAGTGAGGGACAGGGGTACACCGGGGAGCTGTTTTTT
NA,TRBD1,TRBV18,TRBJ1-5,CASSPPGQSNQPQHF,TGTGCCAGCTCACCCCCGGGACAGAGCAATCAGCCCCAGCATTTT
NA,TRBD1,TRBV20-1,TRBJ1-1,CSARVGLRDRELTTEAFF,TGCAGTGCTAGGGTGGGTCTCCGAGACAGGGAGCTCACCACTGAAGCTTTCTTT
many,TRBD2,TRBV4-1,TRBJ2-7,CASSQRGGLGEQYF,TGCGCCAGCAGCCAAAGGGGAGGGTTAGGGGAGCAGTACTTC
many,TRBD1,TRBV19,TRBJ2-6,CASRDRGPSGANVLTF,TGTGCCAGTAGGGACAGGGGGCCCTCTGGGGCCAACGTCCTGACTTTC
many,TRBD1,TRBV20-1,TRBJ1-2,CSAWDRGEDGYTF,TGCAGTGCTTGGGACAGGGGAGAGGATGGCTACACCTTC
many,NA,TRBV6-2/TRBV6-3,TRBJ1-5,CAAWGGTQPQHF,TGTGCCGCCTGGGGGGGGACTCAGCCCCAGCATTTT
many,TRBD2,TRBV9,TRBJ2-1,CASSVALAGVRHEQFF,TGTGCCAGCAGCGTAGCACTAGCGGGAGTCAGGCATGAGCAGTTCTTC
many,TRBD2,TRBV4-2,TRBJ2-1,CASSQERASGRNEQFF,TGTGCCAGCAGCCAAGAGAGGGCTAGCGGGAGAAATGAGCAGTTCTTC
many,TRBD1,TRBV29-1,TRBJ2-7,CSVAPGTDYEQYF,TGCAGCGTTGCGCCCGGGACAGACTACGAGCAGTACTTC